A selection of T cell receptor beta chains follows, all from one sample in a study of beta chain features in type 1 diabetes. Measured with immunoSEQ multiplex PCR; TCRdb has only the in-frame clones, and not every one. The data show hundreds of thousands of clones, with over 12% seen just once and 0.03% to 0.04% held by the top ten. Sequencing was done on a sample of naive CD4+ T cells from blood. All receptors derive from a man younger than 35 with type 1 diabetes. Both conserved end residues are part of each CDR3. D genes are given only for firm matches. The size field is filled for only some rows; it gives once, few, many or a size class.

CDR3 DNA | CDR3 protein | CDR3 length | V gene | clone size | J gene | D gene
TGTGCCAGCAGCTTAGTGCAGAACACCGGGGAGCTGTTTTTT | CASSLVQNTGELFF | 14 | TRBV11-2 | NA | TRBJ2-2 | NA
TGTGCCACCAGCACCATTTCGGGGATTTCACCCCTCCACTTT | CATSTISGISPLHF | 14 | TRBV15 | few | TRBJ1-6 | NA
TGTGCCTGGACTTGGGACTCCTCCTACAATGAGCAGTTCTTC | CAWTWDSSYNEQFF | 14 | TRBV30 | few | TRBJ2-1 | NA
TGTGCCAGCAGCTTTTTAGAGGGCGAGCAGTACTTC | CASSFLEGEQYF | 12 | TRBV7-2 | few | TRBJ2-7 | NA
TGTGCCAGCAGCGCCTCCACCCATGGTGAGACCCAGTACTTC | CASSASTHGETQYF | 14 | TRBV9 | NA | TRBJ2-5 | NA
TGTGCCAGCAGTGAGCCAGACGGGGGAGGGAGGGAGCTGTTTTTT | CASSEPDGGGRELFF | 15 | TRBV25-1 | few | TRBJ2-2 | TRBD2
TGTGCCAGCAGCTCAAGACAGGGGACTGGCATTCAGTACTTC | CASSSRQGTGIQYF | 14 | TRBV11-3 | NA | TRBJ2-4 | TRBD1
TGTGCCAGCAGCCGTCATCCCTACGAGCAGTACTTC | CASSRHPYEQYF | 12 | TRBV7-6 | NA | TRBJ2-7 | NA
TGTGCCAGCAGCTCCGCCGGGACTAGCGGCTACAATGAGCAGTTCTTC | CASSSAGTSGYNEQFF | 16 | TRBV13 | NA | TRBJ2-1 | TRBD2
TGCAGCGCCGGGACATCGGGCTATGGCTACACCTTC | CSAGTSGYGYTF | 12 | TRBV29-1 | few | TRBJ1-2 | NA
TGTGCCATCAGTGAGGCAGCGAGCTCCTACAATGAGCAGTTCTTC | CAISEAASSYNEQFF | 15 | TRBV10-3 | few | TRBJ2-1 | NA
TGTGCCAGCAGCGTAGGACCGGATCAGCACTTC | CASSVGPDQHF | 11 | TRBV9 | few | TRBJ2-5 | NA
TGTGCCAGCAGCCTCACCAAGGGCCAGGAGCAGTACTTC | CASSLTKGQEQYF | 13 | TRBV7-2 | NA | TRBJ2-7 | NA
TGTGCCAGCAGCCAAGAGACTAGCGGGTACAATGAGCAGTTCTTC | CASSQETSGYNEQFF | 15 | TRBV14 | NA | TRBJ2-1 | TRBD2
TGTGCTAGCAGCTTAGGACCCGGGGAGCTGTTTTTT | CASSLGPGELFF | 12 | TRBV7-7 | few | TRBJ2-2 | NA
TGTGCCAGCAGCACAGGGTTAGCCAAAAACATTCAGTACTTC | CASSTGLAKNIQYF | 14 | TRBV9 | few | TRBJ2-4 | NA
TGTGCCAGCAGCGCCCTACGGGACAGCAACACCGGGGAGCTGTTTTTT | CASSALRDSNTGELFF | 16 | TRBV9 | NA | TRBJ2-2 | TRBD1
TGTGCCAGTACCGCGACAGGGCAATCCTACGAGCAGTACTTC | CASTATGQSYEQYF | 14 | TRBV19 | NA | TRBJ2-7 | TRBD1
TGTGCCAGCACTACCGACAGGGGTTCCTACAATGAGCAGTTCTTC | CASTTDRGSYNEQFF | 15 | TRBV2 | NA | TRBJ2-1 | TRBD1
TGTGCCTGGAGTCCGGAGCAAGAGACCCAGTACTTC | CAWSPEQETQYF | 12 | TRBV30 | NA | TRBJ2-5 | NA
TGTGCCAGCTCACCACGACAGGGGAACACCGGGGAGCTGTTTTTT | CASSPRQGNTGELFF | 15 | TRBV18 | few | TRBJ2-2 | TRBD1
TGCGCCAGCAGCGAGTCCGCGGGGAAATCTAATTCACCCCTCCACTTT | CASSESAGKSNSPLHF | 16 | TRBV5-1 | few | TRBJ1-6 | NA
TGTGCCAGCAGCGTAGTAGGGAGGGAGGAGGAGACCCAGTACTTC | CASSVVGREEETQYF | 15 | TRBV9 | NA | TRBJ2-5 | TRBD2
TGTGCCAGCAGGACAGGGAATCTTGGTTCACCCCTCCACTTT | CASRTGNLGSPLHF | 14 | TRBV6-6 | NA | TRBJ1-6 | TRBD1
TGTGCCAGCAGCGTAGGGACGACCGGAAACACCATATATTTT | CASSVGTTGNTIYF | 14 | TRBV9 | NA | TRBJ1-3 | NA
TGTGCCAGCAGCTTGGCCGCGGCGGGCCAAGAGACCCAGTACTTC | CASSLAAAGQETQYF | 15 | TRBV5-4 | NA | TRBJ2-5 | NA
TGCAGCGTTGACACCCTGGGGGTGACTGAAGCTTTCTTT | CSVDTLGVTEAFF | 13 | TRBV29-1 | NA | TRBJ1-1 | NA
TGTGCCTGGAGTGTCAGGGACAATCAGCCCCAGCATTTT | CAWSVRDNQPQHF | 13 | TRBV30 | NA | TRBJ1-5 | NA
TGTGCCAGCTCACCACTTGAAACTGGGGCCAACGTCCTGACTTTC | CASSPLETGANVLTF | 15 | TRBV18 | few | TRBJ2-6 | NA
TGTGCCAGCTACCTTGCTTCGGGTGGCTACACCTTC | CASYLASGGYTF | 12 | TRBV5-4 | few | TRBJ1-2 | NA
TGTGCCTGGGTCGAGGGAAATAGCAATCAGCCCCAGCATTTT | CAWVEGNSNQPQHF | 14 | TRBV30 | NA | TRBJ1-5 | NA
TGTGCCAGCAGTCTGGACGGTGGCTACACCTTC | CASSLDGGYTF | 11 | TRBV2 | few | TRBJ1-2 | NA
TGTGCCAGCTCACGTCAGGGGGAATTTGCCGGGGAGCTGTTTTTT | CASSRQGEFAGELFF | 15 | TRBV18 | NA | TRBJ2-2 | TRBD1
TGCAGTGCAACGCGGGAGCAGTACTTC | CSATREQYF | 9 | TRBV20-1 | NA | TRBJ2-7 | NA
TGTGCCAGTAGTATTGGGAGGGACCAGCCCCAGCATTTT | CASSIGRDQPQHF | 13 | TRBV19 | once | TRBJ1-5 | NA
TGCGCCAGCAGCCCCCAGACAGCTGCCTGGGAGACCCAGTACTTC | CASSPQTAAWETQYF | 15 | TRBV5-1 | NA | TRBJ2-5 | NA
TGTGCCAGCAGCTTAAACGGGAGGGGCACAGATACGCAGTATTTT | CASSLNGRGTDTQYF | 15 | TRBV7-3 | few | TRBJ2-3 | TRBD2
TGTGCTAGCAGCTTACAAGGCTTCCAAGAGACCCAGTACTTC | CASSLQGFQETQYF | 14 | TRBV7-7 | NA | TRBJ2-5 | NA
TGCAGCGTTGATCTAATCTCACAGGGACAAACCTACGAGCAGTACTTC | CSVDLISQGQTYEQYF | 16 | TRBV29-1 | NA | TRBJ2-7 | NA
TGTGCCAGCAGTCGGGACTACCGGTCGGGCAATGAGCAGTTCTTC | CASSRDYRSGNEQFF | 15 | TRBV6-5 | few | TRBJ2-1 | TRBD2
TGTGCCAGCAGTGTCGGGGACACTCCCTCGGGTGCTTTCTTT | CASSVGDTPSGAFF | 14 | TRBV6-1 | few | TRBJ1-1 | NA
TGTGCCTGGAACACACTAGCGGGAGGCAATGAGCAGTTCTTC | CAWNTLAGGNEQFF | 14 | TRBV30 | NA | TRBJ2-1 | TRBD2
TGTGCCTGGAGTCTGCAAGACCCCTCCAATTCACCCCTCCACTTT | CAWSLQDPSNSPLHF | 15 | TRBV30 | few | TRBJ1-6 | NA
TGCAGCGTTGAGGACAGGGGTGCCGGGGAGCTGTTTTTT | CSVEDRGAGELFF | 13 | TRBV29-1 | NA | TRBJ2-2 | TRBD1
TGTGCCAGCAGCGTAGCTCGGCTAGCTGGAGAGACCCAGTACTTC | CASSVARLAGETQYF | 15 | TRBV9 | NA | TRBJ2-5 | NA
TGTGCCAGCAGCCTATGGGACAGGGGTGCCAATCAGCCCCAGCATTTT | CASSLWDRGANQPQHF | 16 | TRBV7-2 | few | TRBJ1-5 | TRBD1
TGTGCCAGCAGCCGGACAGGGGGTAGCACAGATACGCAGTATTTT | CASSRTGGSTDTQYF | 15 | TRBV5-4 | few | TRBJ2-3 | TRBD1
TGCAGCGTTGGTCGACAGACCGGGGAGCTGTTTTTT | CSVGRQTGELFF | 12 | TRBV29-1 | NA | TRBJ2-2 | NA
TGTGCCAGCAGCTTGGACCCGCATGAGCAGTTCTTC | CASSLDPHEQFF | 12 | TRBV11-3 | few | TRBJ2-1 | NA
TGTGCCAGCAGCCCCTGGGAGGGGCGGACTGAAGCTTTCTTT | CASSPWEGRTEAFF | 14 | TRBV5-4 | few | TRBJ1-1 | NA
TGTGCCACCAGCAGAGGGGAATATGGCTACACCTTC | CATSRGEYGYTF | 12 | TRBV15 | NA | TRBJ1-2 | NA
TGTGCCAGCAGCACTCACGGGCCTTTTCTCGACTATGGCTACACCTTC | CASSTHGPFLDYGYTF | 16 | TRBV7-3 | few | TRBJ1-2 | NA
TGTGCCAGCAGAAGGGGATCCTACGAGCAGTACTTC | CASRRGSYEQYF | 12 | TRBV2 | NA | TRBJ2-7 | NA
TGTGCCAGCTCACCACGGGACGGCACTCGCAATCAGCCCCAGCATTTT | CASSPRDGTRNQPQHF | 16 | TRBV18 | few | TRBJ1-5 | NA
TGTGCCAGCTCCGGGACTAGCGGGACGTACGAGCAGTACTTC | CASSGTSGTYEQYF | 14 | TRBV7-9 | few | TRBJ2-7 | TRBD2
TGTGCCAGCAGCTTAGAAGGCTCGGGGCGTGAAGCTTTCTTT | CASSLEGSGREAFF | 14 | TRBV7-9 | few | TRBJ1-1 | NA
TGTGCCAGCAGCCAATCAGGGAATCAGCCCCAGCATTTT | CASSQSGNQPQHF | 13 | TRBV7-9 | NA | TRBJ1-5 | NA